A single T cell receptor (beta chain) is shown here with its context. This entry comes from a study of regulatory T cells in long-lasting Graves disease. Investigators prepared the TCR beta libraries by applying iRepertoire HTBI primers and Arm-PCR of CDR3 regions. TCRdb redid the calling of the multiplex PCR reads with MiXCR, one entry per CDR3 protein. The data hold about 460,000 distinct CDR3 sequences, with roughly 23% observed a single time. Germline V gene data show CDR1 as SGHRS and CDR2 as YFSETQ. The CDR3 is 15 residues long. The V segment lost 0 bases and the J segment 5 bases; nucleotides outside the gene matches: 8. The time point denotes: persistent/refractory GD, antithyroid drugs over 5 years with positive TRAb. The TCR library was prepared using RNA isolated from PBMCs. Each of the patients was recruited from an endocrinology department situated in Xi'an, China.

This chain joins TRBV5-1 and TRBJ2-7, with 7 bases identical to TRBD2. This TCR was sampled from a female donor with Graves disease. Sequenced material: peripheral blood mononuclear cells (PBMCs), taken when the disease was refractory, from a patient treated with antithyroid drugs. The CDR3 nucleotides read TGCGCCAGCAGCTTGGAGGGCGGCGGGAGTAACGAGCAGTACTTC. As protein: CASSLEGGGSNEQYF.